These 28 T cell receptor beta chains originate from one sample sequenced in a study of T-cell reconstitution after alpha-beta-depleted transplantation in children. Unique molecular identifiers were incorporated into the prepared TCRbeta library. Each CDR3 protein gets one entry after TCRdb re-called the PCR reads with MiXCR. The sample shows approximately 630,000 distinct CDR3 sequences, 10% to 15% of them seen only once. The material sequenced was PBMCs, taken before TCRalphabeta/CD19-depleted stem cell transplant. These receptors all stem from a girl aged 2 to 9 with congenital amegakaryocytic thrombocytopenia, due to receive a stem cell transplant.

A word on this clonotype: This may be a read error, as it is one base from a much larger clone. This is likely a read error, given that the CDR3 carries no conserved phenylalanine or tryptophan at its end. The gene calls are TRBV12-3 or TRBV12-4 and TRBJ2-1; no clear D gene. Deletions cut 6 bases from V and 0 bases from J, with 12 bases between. CDR3 length equals 15 residues. The DNA for the CDR3 is TGTGCCAGCAGCCCTAGACGGTCCTCCTACAATGAGCAGTTCATC. Translated, it gives CASSPRRSSYNEQFI.

This clonotype was counted ten times or more. This chain connects TRBV27 to TRBJ2-1; D is uncertain. CDR1 is MNHEY and CDR2 is SMNVEV in the germline V gene (reference sequence). Trimming left V 2 bases short and J 7 bases short, with 9 bases between. The CDR3 is made up of 13 amino acids. CDR3 amino acids: CASSLGTVNEQFF. The CDR3 DNA follows: TGTGCCAGCAGTTTAGGTACGGTAAATGAGCAGTTCTTC.

Many counts were recorded for this clonotype. The genes are TRBV29-1 and TRBJ1-2; weak D call: TRBD1 (5 bases). The CDR3 runs to 12 residues. Trimming took off 4 bases at V and 3 bases at J, with 9 bases between the two ends. CDR1 and CDR2 from the germline V gene are SQVTM and ANQGSEA. The CDR3 DNA sequence: TGCAGCGTTGCCCGAGGGGACTATGGCTACACCTTC. Its protein is CSVARGDYGYTF.

The table lists this clonotype with many counts. This rearrangement joins TRBV2 to TRBJ1-6; perhaps TRBD1 as D (6 bases). V shed 7 bases and J shed 9 bases, with 13 bases lying between them. This CDR3 is built from 13 residues. Germline values: CDR1 SNHLY, CDR2 FYNNEI. The CDR3 sequence: CASNTGTGSPLHF. The CDR3 DNA follows: TGTGCCAGCAATACAGGGACGGGTTCACCCCTCCACTTT.

The chain joins TRBV4-1 to TRBJ1-4; perhaps TRBD1 as D (5 bases). V lost 2 bases and J lost 8, with 18 bases in between. CDR1 is MGHRA, CDR2 YSYEKL, per germline. This CDR3 comprises 16 residues. DNA for the CDR3: TGCGCCAGCAGCCAACCGCTCAGGGACCCAAACGAAAAACTGTTTTTT. Translation gives CASSQPLRDPNEKLFF.

Worth noting for this clonotype: A much bigger clone sits one base away, suggesting this may be a read error. The chain combines TRBV7-9 with TRBJ1-2, with D tentatively TRBD1 (6 bases). CDR3 length: 16 amino acids. Germline assignment: CDR1 SEHNR and CDR2 FQNEAQ (reference sequence). The CDR3 nucleotides are TGTGCCGGCAGCGGAATAGGGGGGCTCTCCCTCGGCGGCTACACCTTC. Its protein product is CAGSGIGGLSLGGYTF.

This clonotype was detected many times. Here the CDR3 reads CSPAGPYEQYF. As DNA, the CDR3 is TGCAGCCCCGCGGGACCCTACGAGCAGTACTTC. The chain carries TRBV29-1 and TRBJ2-7; possibly TRBD2 for D (6 bases). CDR1 and CDR2 from the germline V gene are SQVTM and ANQGSEA. The CDR3 is made up of 11 amino acids. The V end was cut by 8 bases, the J end by 2 bases, with 10 bases between.

This chain joins TRBV20-1 and TRBJ2-1; no clear D. Germline CDR1 is DFQATT and CDR2 is SNEGSKA (reference sequence). V gave up 4 bases and J gave up 5 bases, with 15 bases separating them. The CDR3 contains 14 residues. The CDR3: CSANSALSDNEQFF. CDR3 sequence (DNA): TGCAGTGCTAATTCTGCTCTGAGCGACAATGAGCAGTTCTTC.

The chain joins TRBV20-1 to TRBJ1-5; a possible D gene is TRBD1 (5 bases). The CDR3 is 16 amino acids. Looked up from germline, CDR1 is DFQATT and CDR2 is SNEGSKA (reference sequence). The germline V and J ends were trimmed by 6 bases and 5 bases, with 23 bases remaining between them. The CDR3 nucleotides are TGCAGTGCCACATCCAACGTAGCAGGGTCGGATCAGCCCCAGCATTTT. This translates into CSATSNVAGSDQPQHF.

This clonotype was counted only a few times. The chain links TRBV5-1 to TRBJ2-3, with D tentatively TRBD1 or TRBD2 (5 bases each). The germline V gene has CDR1 SGHRS and CDR2 YFSETQ. The CDR3 is 16 amino acids. With 4 bases removed from V and 5 bases from J, the gap between germline ends came to 20 bases. Here the CDR3 DNA reads TGCGCCAGCAGCGCAGGTGGGGGAGTAATGGAAGATACGCAGTATTTT. This translates into CASSAGGGVMEDTQYF.

In its sample, this clonotype was seen a few times. This rearrangement joins TRBV20-1 to TRBJ2-3; the D gene is possibly TRBD2 (5 bases). CDR1 is DFQATT, CDR2 SNEGSKA, per germline (reference sequence). Deletions cut 0 bases from V and 2 bases from J, with 9 bases between. The CDR3 sequence is 14 residues long. The CDR3 nucleotides read TGCAGTGCTAGAGAGGAGGCGAACACAGATACGCAGTATTTT. Amino acid sequence: CSAREEANTDTQYF.

This chain joins TRBV20-1 and TRBJ2-3; D remains ambiguous. V shed 8 bases and J shed 6 bases, with 12 bases lying between them. The CDR3 is 11 residues long. Looked up from germline, CDR1 is DFQATT and CDR2 is SNEGSKA (reference sequence). The CDR3 DNA reads TGCAGTCCGCGGCAACCGGATACGCAGTATTTT. Its translation: CSPRQPDTQYF.

Note on this clonotype: A much larger clone differs by one base, so this may be a read error. This chain uses TRBV20-1 with TRBJ1-4; no definite D call. The CDR3 spans 13 residues. Germline V gene data show CDR1 as DFQATT and CDR2 as SNEGSKA (reference sequence). The CDR3, as DNA: TGCAGTGCTAGCTTCCGGTTAAATGCAAAACTGTTTTTT. Protein sequence: CSASFRLNAKLFF.

Only a few counts were recorded for this clonotype. The CDR3 spells CASGPLWGDRANYGYTF. For the CDR3, the DNA is TGTGCTAGTGGTCCCTTGTGGGGGGACAGGGCTAACTATGGCTACACCTTC. The J gene is TRBJ1-2, the V gene TRBV12-5, with 9 bases aligning to TRBD1. V shed 5 bases, J shed 0 bases, and the junction held 10 bases outside the gene matches. The CDR3 sequence is 17 residues long. Germline V lookup: CDR1 LGHNT, CDR2 FRNRAP. Together with reference TRBV12-5 and TRBJ1-2, the CDR3 gives the full variable domain: DARVTQTPRHKVTEMGQEVTMRCQPILGHNTVFWYRQTMMQGLELLAYFRNRAPLDDSGMPKDRFSAEMPDATLATLKIQPSEPRDSAVYFCASGPLWGDRANYGYTFGSGTRLTVV.

This clonotype appeared many times. This chain uses TRBV27 with TRBJ2-1; 9 nucleotides line up with TRBD2. This CDR3 comprises 15 residues. After removal of 6 bases from V and 4 bases from J, the junction contained 7 bases not matched to a gene. The germline V gene has CDR1 MNHEY and CDR2 SMNVEV (reference sequence). This CDR3 is CASSPGLALYNEQFF. Written as DNA, the CDR3 is TGTGCCAGCAGCCCGGGACTAGCCCTTTACAATGAGCAGTTCTTC.

This clonotype was seen a few times. This chain connects TRBV3-1 to TRBJ2-3; possible D gene TRBD2, 5 bases. Trimming stripped 6 bases from V and 1 base from J, with 17 bases between. CDR1 and CDR2 from the germline V gene are LGHDT and YNNKEL (reference sequence). The CDR3 has 16 amino acids. The CDR3 DNA reads as TGTGCCAGCAGTCCAACGGGGTTTGTTGGCACAGATACGCAGTATTTT. Residues: CASSPTGFVGTDTQYF.

This clonotype was detected many times. The chain joins TRBV5-1 to TRBJ2-5, with D uncertain. The CDR3 length is 14 residues. Germline V CDR1 and CDR2: SGHRS, YFSETQ. V was clipped by 6 bases and J by 3 bases, with 15 bases between them. The CDR3 loop reads CASTPYSPEETQYF. In DNA, the CDR3 is TGCGCCAGCACTCCGTATTCCCCTGAAGAGACCCAGTACTTC.

This clonotype was recorded many times. The rearrangement joins TRBV20-1 to TRBJ2-1; D assignment may be TRBD1 or TRBD2 (6 bases each). Germline CDR1 is DFQATT and CDR2 is SNEGSKA (reference sequence). CDR3 size: 12 residues. V was trimmed by 3 bases and J by 5 bases, leaving 8 bases between them. The CDR3 region is CSARRGDNEQFF. Written as DNA, the CDR3 is TGCAGTGCTAGGAGGGGGGACAATGAGCAGTTCTTC.

This chain links TRBV7-9 with TRBJ1-1; no clear D gene. Germline CDR1 SEHNR, CDR2 FQNEAQ (reference sequence). This CDR3 spans 15 amino acids. V shed 0 bases and J shed 1 base, with 9 bases lying between them. The CDR3 coding sequence is TGTGCCAGCAGCTTAGCTACGGGGTGGAACACTGAAGCTTTCTTT. This codes for CASSLATGWNTEAFF.

V usage is TRBV29-1 and J usage is TRBJ1-1; D call uncertain. This CDR3 has 13 residues. Per germline, CDR1 SQVTM and CDR2 ANQGSEA. V lost 4 bases and J lost 4, with 13 bases in between. Here the CDR3 reads CSVVGSRGTEAFF. The CDR3, as DNA: TGCAGCGTTGTGGGCTCAAGAGGCACTGAAGCTTTCTTT.

This clonotype has just a few counts. This chain links TRBV5-1 with TRBJ1-4; D call uncertain. This CDR3 is 16 amino acids long. The V and J ends lost 0 bases and 1 base respectively, with 10 bases between them. In germline, CDR1 is SGHRS, CDR2 YFSETQ. CDR3 sequence (DNA): TGCGCCAGCAGCTTGGTCCCCAGCGGAACTAATGAAAAACTGTTTTTT. This gives the protein CASSLVPSGTNEKLFF. Complete variable domain (other parts from reference TRBV5-1 and TRBJ1-4): KAGVTQTPRYLIKTRGQQVTLSCSPISGHRSVSWYQQTPGQGLQFLFEYFSETQRNKGNFPGRFSGRQFSNSRSEMNVSTLELGDSALYLCASSLVPSGTNEKLFFGSGTQLSVL.

This clonotype has a handful of counts. The genes are TRBV7-8 and TRBJ2-2, with TRBD2 matching over 14 bases. The ends lost 5 bases at V and 7 bases at J; junction bases unmatched: 15. The CDR3 totals 19 residues. Germline V CDR1 and CDR2: SGHVS, FQNEAQ. In DNA, the CDR3 is TGTGCCAGCAGCCCGACCTTGGGACTAGCGGGAGAGTTCAGCGGGGAGCTGTTTTTT. Amino acids: CASSPTLGLAGEFSGELFF.

V is TRBV7-2 and J is TRBJ2-2; D gene unclear. The CDR3 has 9 amino acids. V was clipped by 8 bases and J by 8 bases, with 3 bases between them. From germline, CDR1 is SGHTA and CDR2 FQGNSA. CDR3 DNA: TGTGCCAGCCGAGGGGAGCTGTTTTTT. Translation gives CASRGELFF. The full variable domain, its missing parts supplied by reference TRBV7-2 and TRBJ2-2, is GAGVSQSPSNKVTEKGKDVELRCDPISGHTALYWYRQSLGQGLEFLIYFQGNSAPDKSGLPSDRFSAERTGGSVSTLTIQRTQQEDSAVYLCASRGELFFGEGSRLTVL.

This chain joins TRBV5-4 and TRBJ2-1; 8 bases fit TRBD2. Trimming removed 6 bases from V and 3 bases from J; junction bases left unmatched: 8. Germline V CDR1 and CDR2: SGHNT, YYREEE (reference sequence). CDR3 length: 15 residues. DNA for the CDR3: TGTGCCAGCAACCATGGTAGCGGGGACTACAATGAGCAGTTCTTC. Its protein is CASNHGSGDYNEQFF.

This clonotype was seen many times. The J gene is TRBJ1-6, the V gene TRBV20-1; 8 positions match TRBD1. After removal of 3 bases from V and 9 bases from J, the junction contained 7 bases not matched to a gene. CDR1 is DFQATT and CDR2 is SNEGSKA in the germline V gene (reference sequence). The CDR3 consists of 14 residues. The CDR3 region is CSARIDRGTSPLHF. DNA for the CDR3: TGCAGTGCTAGGATTGACAGGGGAACTTCACCCCTCCACTTT.

This clonotype was seen repeatedly, ten times or more. The rearrangement uses TRBV12-3 or TRBV12-4 and TRBJ2-2; D ambiguous. The CDR3 is made up of 14 amino acids. V lost 5 bases and J lost 4, with 11 bases in between. CDR3 bases: TGTGCCAGCAGTCACGGGTGGGGCACCGGGGAGCTGTTTTTT. This translates into CASSHGWGTGELFF.

The chain combines TRBV29-1 with TRBJ2-7; D perhaps matches TRBD1 (5 bases). This CDR3 region has 14 residues. Germline V gene data show CDR1 as SQVTM and CDR2 as ANQGSEA. With 7 bases removed from V and 1 base from J, the gap between germline ends came to 17 bases. CDR3 loop: CSAYSGPGSYEQYF. The CDR3 DNA sequence: TGCAGCGCCTACTCAGGGCCAGGGTCCTACGAGCAGTACTTC.

This clonotype was seen ten or more times. The chain is built from TRBV10-3 and TRBJ2-1; TRBD2 agrees at 8 bases. Germline-derived CDR1 and CDR2 are ENHRY and SYGVKD. The CDR3 spans 15 residues. V shed 4 bases, J shed 8 bases, and the junction held 10 bases outside the gene matches. DNA of the CDR3: TGTGCCATCAGTGCCACCGGGACTAGTGGGTATGAGCAGTTCTTC. Its protein product is CAISATGTSGYEQFF.